This T cell receptor beta chain was obtained from a study of blood T cell repertoires in COVID-19. Whole-study context: The United States, Italy and Spain supplied acute and convalescent COVID-19 samples. The cDNA or gDNA used as material had been derived from T cells, B-cell-depleted T cells, or PBMCs.

Source study methods: By means of reference gene primer amplification, nucleated cell counts were estimated. Measured with immunoSEQ multiplex PCR; TCRdb has only the in-frame clones, and not every one. Clone size and V and J calls were adopted from that table, with D and trimming inferred from the DNA. The sample gives some 80,000 clones, approximately 87% of which show up once; about 2.5% is in the top ten. Germline V lookup: CDR1 SGHTS, CDR2 YDEGEE. The V gene lost 0 bases and the J gene lost 2 bases, with 12 bases spanning the gap. The CDR3 loop spans 15 amino acids. The material sequenced was peripheral blood. The source is a human donor in a cohort sampled during active COVID-19. The chain is built from TRBV5-8 and TRBJ2-7; maybe TRBD1 (5 bases). DNA of the CDR3: TGTGCCAGCAGCTTGGGGCAGGGTTTGGCCTACGAGCAGTACTTC. It translates to CASSLGQGLAYEQYF. Drawing the rest from reference TRBV5-8 and TRBJ2-7, the complete variable domain is EAGVTQSPTHLIKTRGQQATLRCSPISGHTSVYWYQQALGLGLQFLLWYDEGEERNRGNFPPRFSGRQFPNYSSELNVNALELEDSALYLCASSLGQGLAYEQYFGPGTRLTVT.